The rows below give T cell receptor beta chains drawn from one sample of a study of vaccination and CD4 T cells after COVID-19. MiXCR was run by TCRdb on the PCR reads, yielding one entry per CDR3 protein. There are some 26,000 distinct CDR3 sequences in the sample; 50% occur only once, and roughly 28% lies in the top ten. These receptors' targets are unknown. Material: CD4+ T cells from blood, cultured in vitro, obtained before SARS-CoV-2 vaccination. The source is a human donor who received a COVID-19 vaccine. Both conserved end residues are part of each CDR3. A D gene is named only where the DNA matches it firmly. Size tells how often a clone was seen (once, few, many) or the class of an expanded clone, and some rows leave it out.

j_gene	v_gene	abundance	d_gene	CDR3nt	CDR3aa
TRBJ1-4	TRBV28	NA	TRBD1	TGTGCCAGCAGTTCAGAAGGGGGCTTGGGTGAAAAACTGTTTTTC	CASSSEGGLGEKLFF
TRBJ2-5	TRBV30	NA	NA	TGTGCCTGGAGCCTCGAGCGGACGTACCAAGAGACCCAGTACTTC	CAWSLERTYQETQYF
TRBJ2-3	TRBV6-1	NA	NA	TGTGCCAGCAGCGGCGGTAGCACAGATACGCAGTATTTT	CASSGGSTDTQYF
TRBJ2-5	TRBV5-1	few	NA	TGCGCCAGCAGGGCTGACATTGGAGAGACCCAGTACTTC	CASRADIGETQYF
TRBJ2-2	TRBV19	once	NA	TGTGCCAGTAGCGGGGACACCATCACCGGGGAGCTGTTTTTT	CASSGDTITGELFF
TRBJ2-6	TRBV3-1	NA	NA	TGTGCCAGCAGCCACCTTCTATCTAATTCTGGGGCCAACGTCCTGACTTTC	CASSHLLSNSGANVLTF
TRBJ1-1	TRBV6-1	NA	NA	TGTGCCAGCAGATGGACAGCGCCGATATCTGAAGCTTTCTTT	CASRWTAPISEAFF
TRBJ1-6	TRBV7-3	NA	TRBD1	TGTGCCAGCAGTCTCGGACAGGAATATTCACCCCTCCACTTT	CASSLGQEYSPLHF
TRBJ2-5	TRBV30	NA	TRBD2	TGTGCCTGGCGAAAATTCGGGGGGGCGTTTATTTACGTGGAGACCCAGTACTTC	CAWRKFGGAFIYVETQYF
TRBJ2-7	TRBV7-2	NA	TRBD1	TGTGCCAGCAGCTTAGGGGGACAGGGTAGGGAGCAGTACTTC	CASSLGGQGREQYF